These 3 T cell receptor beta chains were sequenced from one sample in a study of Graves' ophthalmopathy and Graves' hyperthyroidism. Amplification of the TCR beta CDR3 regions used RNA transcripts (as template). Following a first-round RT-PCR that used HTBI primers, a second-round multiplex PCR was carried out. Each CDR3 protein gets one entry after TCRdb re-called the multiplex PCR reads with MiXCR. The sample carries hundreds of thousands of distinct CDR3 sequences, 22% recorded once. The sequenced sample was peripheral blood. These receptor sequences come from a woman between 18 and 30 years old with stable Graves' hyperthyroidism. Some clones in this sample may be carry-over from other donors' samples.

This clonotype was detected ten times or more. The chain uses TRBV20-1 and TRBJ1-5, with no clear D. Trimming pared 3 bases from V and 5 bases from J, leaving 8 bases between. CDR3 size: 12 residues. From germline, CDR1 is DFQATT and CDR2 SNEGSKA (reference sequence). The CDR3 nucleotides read TGCAGTGCTAGCCACCCTGATCAGCCCCAGCATTTT. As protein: CSASHPDQPQHF.

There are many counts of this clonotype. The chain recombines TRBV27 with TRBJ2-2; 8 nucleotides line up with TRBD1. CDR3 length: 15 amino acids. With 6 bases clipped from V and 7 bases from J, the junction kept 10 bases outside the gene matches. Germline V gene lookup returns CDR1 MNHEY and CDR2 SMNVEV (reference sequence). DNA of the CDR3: TGTGCCAGCAGCCCATCGGACAGGGCTGGCGGGGAGCTGTTTTTT. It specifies CASSPSDRAGGELFF.

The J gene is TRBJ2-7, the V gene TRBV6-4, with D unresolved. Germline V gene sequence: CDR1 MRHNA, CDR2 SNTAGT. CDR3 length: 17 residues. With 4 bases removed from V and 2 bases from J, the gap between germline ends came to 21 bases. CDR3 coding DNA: TGTGCCAGCAGTGCCTGGCGACGACCTGGTAGTCCCTACGAGCAGTACTTC. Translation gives CASSAWRRPGSPYEQYF.